This T cell receptor (beta chain) was sequenced for a study of blood T cells in healthy people across ages. V was trimmed by 2 bases and J by 2 bases, leaving 7 bases between them. Germline V CDR1 and CDR2: MNHEY, SVGAGI. The CDR3 is made up of 13 amino acids. Each donor gave 9 to 10 milliliters of peripheral blood. Sample-barcoded 5' priming and a J-beta primer mix drove a second PCR of about 6 to 12 cycles. Per-sample output comprised a minimum of 2.5 million paired-end reads containing CDR3. TCRdb used MiXCR to reprocess the 5' RACE reads, holding one entry per CDR3 protein. The sample gives approximately 1.5 million distinct CDR3 sequences, around 40% of which show up once; over 3.5% is in the top ten.

This chain joins TRBV6-5 and TRBJ2-7, with D hard to call. The clonotype comes from a woman in her late teens or twenties in good health. Sample: blood. In nucleotides, the CDR3 is TGTGCCAGCAGTTACCGGGTCGCCTACGAGCAGTACTTC. Translation gives CASSYRVAYEQYF.